One T cell receptor beta chain is described in this entry. Its antigen has not been determined. The input lacks base qualities; no much larger clone sits a single base away. As encoded in the germline V gene (reference sequence), CDR1 is MNHEY while CDR2 is SMNVEV. Taken from cysteine to phenylalanine, the CDR3 has 18 residues. The kept DNA is CDR3 alone, 54 bases in frame from the first base. Trimmed from V: 5 bases; trimmed from J: 1 base; junction bases lacking a gene match: 11. The data are from a study of blood T cell repertoires in COVID-19 (dated by TCRdb to about 2020). Turning to the overall study: Samples from collaborators originated in the United States, Italy and Spain and spanned both the acute and convalescent phases of COVID-19. The sample metadata nearly always contained a de-identified subject ID, COVID-19 status, age in years and sex. The repertoires were released in a freely available public database meant as a resource for research on the immune response to SARS-CoV-2. The material from the prospective study consisted of cDNA or gDNA derived from T cells, B-cell-depleted T cells, or PBMCs. Subjects who had been exposed to COVID-19, were actively infected with it, or had recovered from it provided the deeply sampled blood TCRbeta repertoires that made up the dataset. The samples were drawn from two sources: the first 160 participants of the ongoing ImmuneRACE study, and over 950 subjects contributed by 6 global collaborators. Where available, HLA class I and class II types were obtained from metadata supplied by the sample provider rather than from assay-based typing.

What the study reported, not specific to this receptor: How much clinical and demographic metadata was included differed by source and by participant, and the metadata was provided uncurated.

TCRbeta CDR3 regions were amplified from genomic DNA by means of the immunoSEQ Assay, a bias-controlled multiplex PCR. In the original analysis: The number of nucleated cells in each sample was estimated from the amplification of reference gene primers within the assay. Sequence reads were collapsed and filtered to measure the absolute abundance of every unique TCRbeta CDR3 rearrangement. For each sample, productive Simpson clonality was calculated by taking the square root of Simpson's diversity index across productive rearrangements. Entries here come from immuneACCESS through TCRdb and include only in-frame sequences with V and J called. Some clones fail to appear in such tables; in the studies checked, an unresolved V gene covers under half of the shortfall, and the cause of the remainder is unknown. D and trimming were read from the DNA, whereas the V and J calls and clone size are those reported in that table. This sample is represented by over 65,000 clones; around 80% of them were singletons. Of the sample, around 9.2% is held by the ten largest clones.

Collaborating institutions collected whole blood in K2EDTA tubes following their own protocols. For TCRbeta analysis, collaborator samples were shipped as frozen whole blood, as isolated PBMCs, or as DNA extracted from either sample type. The chain is assembled from TRBV27 and TRBJ2-6, with 7 junctional bases fitting TRBD1. This clonotype was sampled from a human donor in a cohort sampled during active COVID-19. Material for sequencing was peripheral blood. The CDR3 region has the sequence CASSPLGYRGSGANVLTF. The base sequence is TGTGCCAGCAGTCCCTTAGGGTACAGGGGATCTGGGGCCAACGTCCTGACTTTC. Here the CDR3 is joined to the reference TRBV27 and TRBJ2-6 genes, and the full variable domain is: EAQVTQNPRYLITVTGKKLTVTCSQNMNHEYMSWYRQDPGLGLRQIYYSMNVEVTDKGDVPEGYKVSRKEKRNFPLILESPSPNQTSLYFCASSPLGYRGSGANVLTFGAGSRLTVL.